These 27 T cell receptor beta chains were all obtained from the same sample, sequenced in a study of vaccination and CD4 T cells after COVID-19 (dated by TCRdb to between 2021 and 2023). This sample's treatment or condition label indicates: approximately nine-day PBMC culture with coronavirus spike peptide pools or control peptides (ViraFEST assay). Library preparation was by PCR. Sequencing used an Illumina iSeq 100. DNA from cultured CD4+ T cells was subjected to TCR sequencing with the Oncomine TCR Beta short-read assay at the Johns Hopkins FTIC core. The public sequencing data were trimmed at Q25 with fastp and processed into clonotypes with MiXCR by TCRdb, which kept only in-frame beta chains. Rows are unified per CDR3 protein, each entry keeping the most common DNA and genes. In this sample the table shows over 15,000 distinct CDR3 sequences, 44% of which occur a single time. Around 7.3% of the sample rests with the top ten.

Their target antigens are unknown. This specimen consisted of CD4+ T cells from blood, cultured in vitro, obtained after SARS-CoV-2 vaccination. The receptors were gathered from a human donor who had recovered from COVID-19.

The chain joins TRBV6-1 to TRBJ1-3; TRBD1 matches at 9 bases. This CDR3 region has 14 residues. Germline CDR1 reads MNHNS; CDR2 reads SASEGT. V lost 7 bases and J lost 3; bases outside the gene matches: 4. The DNA of the CDR3 is TGTGCCAGCACTCGACAGGGGGGTGGAAACACCATATATTTT. Its protein is CASTRQGGGNTIYF.

V is TRBV20-1 and J is TRBJ2-4; D gene ambiguous. The V end lost 6 bases, the J end lost 2 bases, and 17 bases lay between the germline ends. Germline V gene data show CDR1 as DFQATT and CDR2 as SNEGSKA (reference sequence). The CDR3 totals 15 residues. The CDR3 region is CSAPPPRATKNIQYF. DNA of the CDR3: TGCAGTGCCCCCCCGCCCCGGGCCACCAAAAACATTCAGTACTTC.

This chain joins TRBV6-2 or TRBV6-3 and TRBJ1-2, with TRBD1 matching over 9 bases. CDR1 and CDR2 (germline): MNHEY, SVGEGT. V lost 7 bases, J lost 4 bases, and 7 bases stayed unmatched. The CDR3 is 14 residues long. The CDR3 sequence: CASIGQGLIYGYTF. The DNA for the CDR3 is TGTGCCAGCATCGGACAGGGGTTAATCTATGGCTACACCTTC.

This chain joins TRBV24-1 and TRBJ2-3; D call uncertain. Trimming left V 5 bases short and J 2 bases short, with 10 bases between. The germline V gene encodes CDR1 KGHDR and CDR2 SFDVKD. The CDR3 length is 14 residues. CDR3 residues: CATSGSRLTDTQYF. Here the CDR3 DNA reads TGTGCCACCAGTGGGTCCAGGCTCACAGATACGCAGTATTTT.

This clonotype was seen just once. The chain joins TRBV24-1 to TRBJ2-3; D call uncertain. The CDR3 has 13 amino acids. CDR1 is KGHDR, CDR2 SFDVKD, per germline. Trimming shortened V by 9 bases and J by 4 bases, and 13 bases separated the two germline ends. The CDR3 is CATRQAPPDTQYF. CDR3 sequence (DNA): TGTGCCACCCGGCAAGCCCCTCCAGATACGCAGTATTTT.

J is TRBJ1-1 and V is TRBV6-2 or TRBV6-3; the D is unclear. The germline V gene has CDR1 MNHEY and CDR2 SVGEGT. The V end lost 0 bases, the J end lost 1 base, and 12 bases lay between the germline ends. The CDR3 totals 16 residues. As DNA, the CDR3 is TGTGCCAGCAGTTACTCGTACCGGACGGCGAACACTGAAGCTTTCTTT. Protein product: CASSYSYRTANTEAFF.

This clonotype is a singleton in its sample. The gene calls are TRBV20-1 and TRBJ2-7; 10 positions match TRBD2. The CDR3 loop spans 17 amino acids. The V segment lost 0 bases and the J segment 6 bases; nucleotides outside the gene matches: 14. Germline-derived CDR1 and CDR2 are DFQATT and SNEGSKA (reference sequence). The CDR3 DNA is TGCAGTGCTAGAGACTCAAGCGGGAGGGCCAGCGGCCTCGAGCAGTACTTC. It is translated as CSARDSSGRASGLEQYF.

The genes are TRBV12-3 or TRBV12-4 and TRBJ1-6; TRBD1 might be the D (6 bases). V was cut by 6 bases and J by 7 bases, with 19 bases left in between. This CDR3 has 16 amino acids. CDR3 sequence: CASSHGGGRRNSPLHF. For the CDR3, the DNA is TGTGCCAGCAGCCACGGAGGGGGACGCCGAAATTCACCCCTCCACTTT.

A few counts support this clonotype. The V call is TRBV19, the J call TRBJ1-1; D is undetermined. This CDR3 region has 16 residues. Germline V gene data show CDR1 as LNHDA and CDR2 as SQIVND (reference sequence). V lost 0 bases to trimming and J lost 2 bases, with 13 bases between them. The CDR3 sequence: CASSIDWSRANTEAFF. CDR3 nucleotides: TGTGCCAGTAGTATAGATTGGAGTCGGGCTAACACTGAAGCTTTCTTT.

The chain couples TRBV5-4 to TRBJ2-3; D is tentatively TRBD1 or TRBD2 (5 bases each). CDR3 length: 15 residues. Trimming stripped 3 bases from V and 0 bases from J, with 11 bases between. Germline loops: CDR1 SGHNT, CDR2 YYREEE (reference sequence). Here the CDR3 reads CASSSTRDSTDTQYF. Written as DNA, the CDR3 is TGTGCCAGCAGCTCGACACGGGACAGCACAGATACGCAGTATTTT.

This clonotype was observed a few times. This sequence joins TRBV6-5 and TRBJ2-7, with 8 bases matching TRBD1. V lost 2 bases and J lost 1; bases outside the gene matches: 4. This CDR3 has 15 residues. The germline CDR1 and CDR2 sequences are MNHEY and SVGAGI. In DNA, the CDR3 is TGTGCCAGCAGTTACGATAGGACAGGGTCCTACGAGCAGTACTTC. As protein: CASSYDRTGSYEQYF.

This clonotype was found a few times. The J gene is TRBJ2-3, the V gene TRBV20-1; D unclear. Trimming removed 1 base at V and 1 base at J, with 9 bases between. The CDR3 covers 14 residues. Germline CDR1 is DFQATT and CDR2 is SNEGSKA (reference sequence). The DNA of the CDR3 is TGCAGTGCTAGAGTGGGTATTCGCACAGATACGCAGTATTTT. As protein: CSARVGIRTDTQYF.

The chain has TRBV15 and TRBJ2-5, with TRBD2 matching 7 bases. Trimming took 4 bases from V and 5 from J; bases not matched to a gene: 7. The CDR3 runs to 14 residues. The germline CDR1 and CDR2 sequences are LNHNV and YYDKDF (reference sequence). CDR3 coding DNA: TGTGCCACCAGCACCAGACTAGCTGGGGAGACCCAGTACTTC. This sequence encodes CATSTRLAGETQYF.

This clonotype has a single count. The rearrangement joins TRBV5-1 to TRBJ1-2; D not certain. CDR1 and CDR2 from the germline V gene are SGHRS and YFSETQ. Trimming stripped 1 base from V and 8 bases from J, with 3 bases between. The CDR3 extends over 10 amino acids. The CDR3 region has the DNA TGCGCCAGCAGCTTGCGCGGCTACACCTTC. It yields the protein CASSLRGYTF.

This clonotype showed up just a few times. The chain employs TRBV20-1 and TRBJ2-1; weak D call: TRBD2 (5 bases). Germline V lookup: CDR1 DFQATT, CDR2 SNEGSKA (reference sequence). CDR3 size: 13 residues. The ends were cut back, 1 base at V and 5 bases at J, with 9 bases in the middle. The CDR3 protein is CSARGLAHNEQFF. As DNA, the CDR3 is TGCAGTGCTAGAGGCCTAGCCCACAATGAGCAGTTCTTC.

This clonotype was seen a few times. The chain has TRBV2 and TRBJ2-7; D may correspond to TRBD1 or TRBD2 (5 bases each). The CDR3 consists of 14 residues. The germline CDR1 and CDR2 sequences are SNHLY and FYNNEI. The V end was cut by 9 bases, the J end by 9 bases, with 24 bases between. CDR3 sequence (DNA): TGTGCCAGTAATGCCGGGACGGCACGCCAGGGGCAGTACTTC. It codes for CASNAGTARQGQYF.

This sequence joins TRBV20-1 and TRBJ2-1; the D gene is possibly TRBD2 (7 bases). From germline, CDR1 is DFQATT and CDR2 SNEGSKA (reference sequence). The V gene lost 6 bases and the J gene lost 5 bases, with 17 bases spanning the gap. This CDR3 is built from 14 residues. The CDR3 sequence is CSAQRGGLDNEQFF. CDR3 bases: TGCAGTGCCCAGAGGGGGGGTCTAGACAATGAGCAGTTCTTC.

J is TRBJ2-3 and V is TRBV24-1; D not certain. V was clipped by 3 bases and J by 0 bases, with 12 bases between them. CDR1 and CDR2 (germline): KGHDR, SFDVKD. This CDR3 is built from 16 residues. The CDR3 DNA follows: TGTGCCACCAGTGATCCACAACCTGGGAGCACAGATACGCAGTATTTT. It is translated as CATSDPQPGSTDTQYF.

This chain links TRBV19 with TRBJ1-2; weak D call: TRBD1 (5 bases). The CDR3 length is 14 residues. The V and J ends lost 7 bases and 4 bases respectively, with 16 bases between them. Per germline, CDR1 LNHDA and CDR2 SQIVND (reference sequence). The CDR3 bases are TGTGCCAGTATTCAGTCGGGGGACGGCTATGGCTACACCTTC. It yields the protein CASIQSGDGYGYTF.

The V and J genes are TRBV2 and TRBJ2-3; maybe TRBD2 (5 bases). Trimming took off 5 bases at V and 4 bases at J, with 7 bases between the two ends. There are 12 residues in the CDR3. CDR1 and CDR2 (germline): SNHLY, FYNNEI. The CDR3 loop reads CASSRESDTQYF. CDR3 nucleotide sequence: TGTGCCAGCAGTAGGGAGTCAGATACGCAGTATTTT.

By share, this clonotype counts as medium-sized. V is TRBV7-2 and J is TRBJ2-1, with 11 bases that match TRBD2. Germline values: CDR1 SGHTA, CDR2 FQGNSA. The CDR3 is 14 amino acids. V lost 5 bases, J lost 5 bases, and 2 bases stayed unmatched. CDR3 coding DNA: TGTGCCAGCAGCAGGGGACTAGCGGACAATGAGCAGTTCTTC. Translating gives CASSRGLADNEQFF. The entire variable domain, with the rest obtained from reference TRBV7-2 and TRBJ2-1, is as follows: GAGVSQSPSNKVTEKGKDVELRCDPISGHTALYWYRQSLGQGLEFLIYFQGNSAPDKSGLPSDRFSAERTGGSVSTLTIQRTQQEDSAVYLCASSRGLADNEQFFGPGTRLTVL.

The chain uses TRBV6-1 and TRBJ2-1; D might be TRBD1 or TRBD2, each matching 6 bases. This CDR3 region has 17 residues. In germline, CDR1 is MNHNS, CDR2 SASEGT. V shed 7 bases and J shed 0 bases, with 19 bases lying between them. The CDR3 bases are TGTGCCAGCACCTCAGGGGTTTGGGACTCCTCCTACAATGAGCAGTTCTTC. This encodes CASTSGVWDSSYNEQFF.

V gene TRBV4-1 combines with J gene TRBJ2-3; TRBD2 aligns across 9 bases. With 6 bases clipped from V and 4 bases from J, the junction kept 8 bases outside the gene matches. Per germline, CDR1 MGHRA and CDR2 YSYEKL. The CDR3 loop spans 15 amino acids. The CDR3 here is CASRRTSVISDTQYF. Here the CDR3 DNA reads TGCGCCAGCAGACGGACTAGCGTTATCTCAGATACGCAGTATTTT.

The V and J genes are TRBV20-1 and TRBJ1-2; TRBD1 is a possible D gene (6 bases). The CDR3 has 16 amino acids. The V end lost 1 base, the J end lost 3 bases, and 18 bases lay between the germline ends. CDR1 DFQATT and CDR2 SNEGSKA come from the germline V gene (reference sequence). The CDR3 loop is CSARAGVLETYYGYTF. DNA of the CDR3: TGCAGTGCTAGAGCAGGGGTATTGGAGACGTACTATGGCTACACCTTC.

This chain connects TRBV7-2 to TRBJ2-2; D remains ambiguous. Trimming pared 1 base from V and 1 base from J, leaving 10 bases between. Germline CDR1 SGHTA, CDR2 FQGNSA. The CDR3 runs 16 residues. CDR3 sequence reads: CASSLVGSQNTGELFF. The CDR3 DNA reads as TGTGCCAGCAGCTTAGTTGGTAGCCAGAACACCGGGGAGCTGTTTTTT.

The chain employs TRBV20-1 and TRBJ1-2, with TRBD1 as a possible D gene (6 bases). Germline loops: CDR1 DFQATT, CDR2 SNEGSKA (reference sequence). The CDR3 sequence is 13 residues long. The germline V and J ends were trimmed by 6 bases and 4 bases, with 15 bases remaining between them. The CDR3 DNA follows: TGCAGTGCCTTGACAGGTGAAGGCTATGGCTACACCTTC. Protein sequence: CSALTGEGYGYTF.

The sample holds a few counts of this clonotype. The gene calls are TRBV2 and TRBJ2-5; D is perhaps TRBD1 (5 bases). The CDR3 is made up of 14 amino acids. CDR1 and CDR2 from the germline V gene are SNHLY and FYNNEI. V was cut by 6 bases and J by 2 bases, with 13 bases left in between. CDR3 residues: CASRAGLGQETQYF. The CDR3 nucleotides read TGTGCCAGCAGAGCAGGGTTGGGGCAAGAGACCCAGTACTTC.